The clone carrying this T cell receptor beta chain was picked up many times. This record comes from a study of regulatory T cells in long-lasting Graves disease. The TCR beta library used iRepertoire HTBI primers with Arm-PCR amplification of CDR3. Each CDR3 protein is one row after TCRdb ran MiXCR on the multiplex PCR reads. Seen here are 520,000 or so distinct CDR3 sequences, around 12% observed once, and the top ten hold 8% to 10%. Time point defined: newly diagnosed GD, antithyroid drugs for less than 3 months. TCR sequences were obtained from RNA taken from PBMCs. With EDTA tubes as the receptacles, approximately 8.2 milliliters of peripheral blood were drawn. The V segment lost 5 bases and the J segment 4 bases; nucleotides outside the gene matches: 8. The CDR3 totals 15 residues. From germline, CDR1 is SGHTA and CDR2 FQGNSA. The same sample was also used in a study of T cells in Graves' hyperthyroidism and ophthalmopathy.

The gene calls are TRBV7-2 and TRBJ2-7; 10 positions match TRBD1. The sample was peripheral blood mononuclear cells (PBMCs), taken at new diagnosis, from a patient treated with antithyroid drugs. The receptor comes from a woman aged 25 to 45 with Graves disease. As DNA, the CDR3 is TGTGCCAGCAGCGCTCGGACAGGGGGTGCTTACGAGCAGTACTTC. Protein product: CASSARTGGAYEQYF.